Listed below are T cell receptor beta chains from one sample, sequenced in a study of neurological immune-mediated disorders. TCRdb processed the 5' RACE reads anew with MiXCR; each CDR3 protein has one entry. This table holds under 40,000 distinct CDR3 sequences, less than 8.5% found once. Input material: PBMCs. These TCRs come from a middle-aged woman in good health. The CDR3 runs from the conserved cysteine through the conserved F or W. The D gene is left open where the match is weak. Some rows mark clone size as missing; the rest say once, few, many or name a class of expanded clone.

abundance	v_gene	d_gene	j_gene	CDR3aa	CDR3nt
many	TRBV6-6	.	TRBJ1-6	CASRIWNSPLHF	TGTGCCAGCAGAATTTGGAATTCACCCCTCCACTTT
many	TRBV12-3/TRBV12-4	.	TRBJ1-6	CASSPDPNSYSPLHF	TGTGCCAGCAGTCCCGACCCCAACTCCTATTCACCCCTCCACTTT
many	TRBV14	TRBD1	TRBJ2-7	CASSPSGTGAYEQYF	TGTGCCAGCAGCCCGTCCGGGACAGGTGCTTACGAGCAGTACTTC
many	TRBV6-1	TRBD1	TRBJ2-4	CASSVGQGMNIQYF	TGTGCCAGCAGTGTGGGACAGGGGATGAACATTCAGTACTTC
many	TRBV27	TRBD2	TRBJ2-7	CASSPTGLAGGYEQYF	TGTGCCAGCAGTCCAACGGGACTAGCGGGTGGATACGAGCAGTACTTC
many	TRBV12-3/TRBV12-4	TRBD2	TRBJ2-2	CATAGTRSTGELFF	TGTGCCACCGCCGGGACTAGGAGCACCGGGGAGCTGTTTTTT
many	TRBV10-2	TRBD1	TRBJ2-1	CASRVPGQGYEQFF	TGCGCCAGCAGGGTCCCGGGACAGGGATATGAGCAGTTCTTC
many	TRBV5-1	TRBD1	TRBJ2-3	CASSLGRTGGTDTQYF	TGCGCCAGCAGCTTGGGGCGCACAGGGGGGACAGATACGCAGTATTTT
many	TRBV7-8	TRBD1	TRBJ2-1	CASSLGIQGGNEQFF	TGTGCCAGCAGCTTAGGAATACAGGGGGGAAATGAGCAGTTCTTC
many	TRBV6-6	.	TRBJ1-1	CASRGGLAFTEAFF	TGTGCCAGCAGGGGGGGCCTGGCTTTTACTGAAGCTTTCTTT
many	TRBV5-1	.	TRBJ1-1	CASSPLFYTEAFF	TGCGCCAGCAGCCCCTTGTTTTACACTGAAGCTTTCTTT
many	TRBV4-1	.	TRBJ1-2	CASSQAPQGNYGYTF	TGCGCCAGCAGCCAGGCTCCCCAGGGGAACTATGGCTACACCTTC
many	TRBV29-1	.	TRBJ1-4	CSVRRGSEKLFF	TGCAGCGTCCGAAGGGGGAGTGAAAAACTGTTTTTT
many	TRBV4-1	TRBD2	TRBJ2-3	CASSQAGLAGGQSTDTQYF	TGCGCCAGCAGCCAAGCAGGACTAGCGGGGGGACAAAGCACAGATACGCAGTATTTT
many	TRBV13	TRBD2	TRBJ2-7	CASSPRTSGSSYEQYF	TGTGCCAGCAGCCCCCGGACTAGCGGGAGCTCCTACGAGCAGTACTTC
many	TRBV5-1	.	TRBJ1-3	CASSLDILVSGNTIYF	TGCGCCAGCAGCTTGGACATCCTCGTCTCTGGAAACACCATATATTTT
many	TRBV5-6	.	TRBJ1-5	CASSLNGQTGRKAQHF	TGTGCCAGCAGCTTGAACGGACAGACGGGGAGGAAGGCCCAGCATTTT
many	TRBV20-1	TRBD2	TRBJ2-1	CSAREGTSGWNEQFF	TGCAGTGCTAGGGAAGGGACTAGCGGATGGAATGAGCAGTTCTTC
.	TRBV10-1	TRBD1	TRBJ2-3	CASSDDRGTDTQYF	TGCGCCAGCAGTGATGACAGGGGTACAGATACGCAGTATTTT
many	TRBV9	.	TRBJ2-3	CASSVLSRTDTQYF	TGTGCCAGCAGCGTTCTTTCCCGCACAGATACGCAGTATTTT
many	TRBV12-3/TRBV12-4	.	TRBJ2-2	CASRPEVGELFF	TGTGCCAGCAGGCCGGAGGTCGGGGAGCTGTTTTTT
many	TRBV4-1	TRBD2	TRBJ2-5	CASSHRLAGQETQYF	TGCGCCAGCAGCCACAGACTAGCGGGGCAAGAGACCCAGTACTTC
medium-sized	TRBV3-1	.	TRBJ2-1	CASSPLGRSSYNEQFF	TGTGCCAGCAGCCCCCTCGGACGGTCTTCCTACAATGAGCAGTTCTTC
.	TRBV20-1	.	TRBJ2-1	CSASRDLLVGSYNEQFF	TGCAGTGCTTCCCGGGACTTATTGGTGGGCTCCTACAATGAGCAGTTCTTC
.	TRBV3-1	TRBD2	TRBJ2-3	CASSQVAGGRPDTQYF	TGTGCCAGCAGCCAAGTAGCGGGGGGGCGCCCAGATACGCAGTATTTT
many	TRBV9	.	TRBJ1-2	CASSVEGYGYTF	TGTGCCAGCAGCGTAGAGGGCTATGGCTACACCTTC
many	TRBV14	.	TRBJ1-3	CASSQDMWNTIYF	TGTGCCAGCAGCCAAGATATGTGGAACACCATATATTTT
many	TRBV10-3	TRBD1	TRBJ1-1	CAISFLQGAPNTEAFF	TGTGCCATCAGTTTCCTACAGGGGGCCCCGAACACTGAAGCTTTCTTT
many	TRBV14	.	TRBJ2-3	CASTPTLGRVPDTQYF	TGTGCCAGCACCCCTACCCTGGGCAGGGTCCCAGATACGCAGTATTTT
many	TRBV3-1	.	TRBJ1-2	CASSQGPTGDGYTF	TGTGCCAGCAGCCAAGGCCCGACGGGGGATGGCTACACCTTC
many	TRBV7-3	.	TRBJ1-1	CASSLMENTEAFF	TGTGCCAGCAGCTTAATGGAGAACACTGAAGCTTTCTTT
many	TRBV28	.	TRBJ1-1	CASSFLGTNTEAFF	TGTGCCAGCAGTTTTCTCGGCACGAACACTGAAGCTTTCTTT
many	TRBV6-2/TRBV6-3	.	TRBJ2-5	CASSRDSQETQYF	TGTGCCAGCAGCCGAGACAGCCAAGAGACCCAGTACTTC
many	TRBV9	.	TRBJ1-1	CASSAQPGTTEAFF	TGTGCCAGCAGCGCACAGCCTGGGACTACTGAAGCTTTCTTT
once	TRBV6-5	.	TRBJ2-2	CASSTRLGTTRELFF	TGTGCCAGCAGTACCCGACTGGGCACCACCAGGGAGCTGTTTTTT
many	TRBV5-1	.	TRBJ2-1	CASSLSGASSYNEQFF	TGCGCCAGCAGCTTGTCGGGAGCGAGCTCCTACAATGAGCAGTTCTTC
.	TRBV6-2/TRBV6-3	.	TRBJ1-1	CASSYNRNMNTEAFF	TGTGCCAGCAGTTACAACAGAAACATGAACACTGAAGCTTTCTTT
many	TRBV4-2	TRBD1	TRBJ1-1	CASSPSKTGGTEAFF	TGTGCCAGCAGCCCCTCCAAGACAGGGGGAACTGAAGCTTTCTTT
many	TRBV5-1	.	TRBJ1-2	CASRGSDYGYTF	TGCGCCAGCAGAGGGTCAGACTATGGCTACACCTTC
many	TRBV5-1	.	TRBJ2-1	CASSTTQMSSYNEQFF	TGCGCCAGCAGCACGACCCAAATGAGCTCCTACAATGAGCAGTTCTTC
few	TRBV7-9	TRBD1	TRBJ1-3	CASSYPTGTGNTIYF	TGTGCCAGCAGCTACCCGACAGGGACTGGAAACACCATATATTTT
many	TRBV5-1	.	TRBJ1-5	CASSLEGEGDQPQHF	TGCGCCAGCAGCTTGGAAGGGGAAGGGGACCAGCCCCAGCATTTT
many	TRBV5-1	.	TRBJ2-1	CAGMSGSRYNEQFF	TGCGCCGGGATGTCGGGGAGCAGGTACAATGAGCAGTTCTTC
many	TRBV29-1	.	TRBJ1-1	CSVGGHPWGVTEAFF	TGCAGCGTTGGGGGACACCCTTGGGGTGTCACTGAAGCTTTCTTT
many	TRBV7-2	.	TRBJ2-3	CASSYRVRTDTQYF	TGTGCCAGCAGCTACCGGGTCCGCACAGATACGCAGTATTTT
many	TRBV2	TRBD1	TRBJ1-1	CASLLQGLNTEAFF	TGTGCCAGCCTTTTACAGGGGTTGAACACTGAAGCTTTCTTT
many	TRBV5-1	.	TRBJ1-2	CASSLGDQGSGYTF	TGCGCCAGCAGCTTAGGAGACCAGGGGAGTGGCTACACCTTC
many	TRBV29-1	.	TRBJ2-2	CSVEYGNTYTGELFF	TGCAGCGTTGAATATGGAAACACGTACACCGGGGAGCTGTTTTTT
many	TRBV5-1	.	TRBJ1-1	CASSLGDTDNAEAFF	TGCGCCAGCAGCTTGGGGGACACGGATAACGCTGAAGCTTTCTTT
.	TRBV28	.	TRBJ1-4	CASCGPGYEKLFF	TGTGCCAGTTGCGGGCCTGGGTATGAAAAACTGTTTTTT
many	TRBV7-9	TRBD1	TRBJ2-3	CASSATGQGASDTQYF	TGTGCCAGCAGCGCAACGGGACAGGGGGCTTCAGATACGCAGTATTTT
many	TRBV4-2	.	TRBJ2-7	CASSQEGSTPYEQYF	TGTGCCAGCAGCCAAGAGGGATCAACTCCCTACGAGCAGTACTTC
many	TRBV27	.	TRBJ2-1	CASTPAVQTRDEQFF	TGTGCCAGCACCCCAGCGGTTCAAACCAGGGATGAGCAGTTCTTC
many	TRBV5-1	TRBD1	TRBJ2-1	CASSSGGQGYVEQFF	TGCGCCAGCAGCTCGGGGGGACAGGGGTACGTTGAGCAGTTCTTC
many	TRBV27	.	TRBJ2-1	CASSLSGQPRSSYNEQFF	TGTGCCAGCAGTTTATCGGGGCAGCCTAGGAGCTCCTACAATGAGCAGTTCTTC
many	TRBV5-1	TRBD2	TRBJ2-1	CASSSRTSGAYNEQFF	TGCGCCAGCAGCTCCCGGACTAGCGGGGCCTACAATGAGCAGTTCTTC
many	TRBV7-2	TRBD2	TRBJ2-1	CASSSQRGGHEQFF	TGTGCCAGCAGCTCCCAGCGGGGGGGGCATGAGCAGTTCTTC
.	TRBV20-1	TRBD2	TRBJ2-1	CSAMLAGVNNEQFF	TGCAGTGCTATGCTAGCGGGAGTAAACAATGAGCAGTTCTTC
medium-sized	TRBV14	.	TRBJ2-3	CASSRDIQVTTTDTQYF	TGTGCCAGCAGCCGGGACATACAGGTGACGACCACAGATACGCAGTATTTT